Sequencing of this TCR beta chain was carried out in a study of cytomegalovirus exposure and HLA in healthy donors (TCRdb year 2017). General notes on the study: An earlier analysis of 550 to 700 of the donors reported 250 to 350 Gb of sequence data and about 100 million unique TCR beta sequences from about 200 million T cells. Alongside the repertoire data, information on donor age, sex, ethnicity and CMV serostatus was compiled. To predict cytomegalovirus infection status, the study combined high-throughput TCR immunosequencing, statistical association of individual TCRs with disease status, and machine learning. All discovery cohort repertoires had been generated on a single sequencing platform. In a later genetic analysis, genome-wide SNP genotypes for about 65% of the roughly 670 donors were used, and that subset was treated as a discovery cohort. The number of typed donors differed by locus: roughly 629-630 for A, B, C, DRB1 and DQB1; 522 for DQA1; 606 for DPA1; and approximately 450 for DPB1. Rather than drawing on any new phenotypic data, the later analysis identified candidate immune exposures from TCR beta sequences and the way those sequences occurred across donors. A separate validation cohort of 100 to 150 different subjects was used in addition to the roughly 670-subject first cohort. Using immunosequencing, the study profiled T cell repertoires from 500 to 800 subjects and related those repertoires to cytomegalovirus serostatus. About 300 gigabases of sequencing data and approximately 84 million unique TCR sequences were included in an early release covering about 620 HLA-typed donors. Class I and class II HLA loci were covered by the typing at four-digit resolution. Four to six DR-DQ haplotypes were handled as single units for association and clustering, since linkage in the cohort was strong. An earlier analysis of approximately 640 of the donors applied high-throughput TCR beta sequencing to assess whether each TCR beta V gene segment acted as functional or pseudogenic. The genetic ancestry cluster associated with self-reported Caucasian donors included 81% of the roughly 400 genotyped donors. On average, 235,054 unique TCR beta nucleotide sequences were sequenced per donor among a few hundred genotyped donors of the cohort, with around 19% of those sequences being non-productive. To study patterns of TCR occurrence, a later analysis re-analyzed previously published TCR beta repertoires from hundreds of donors and added high-resolution HLA genotyping. The aim of the study was to test whether cataloging public T cell receptors could identify signatures of past pathogen exposure.

Libraries were made using the immunoSEQ multiplex PCR assay. The multiplex PCR relied on a mix of 60 forward primers for TCR Vbeta segments and 13 reverse primers for TCR Jbeta segments. The CDR3 region of rearranged TCR beta genes was amplified from genomic DNA by a multiplex PCR assay. The Illumina HiSeq System was used to sequence the amplified TCR beta libraries as 87-base-pair reads. The published analysis was carried out like this. A later analysis tallied 70 million to 100 million unique TCR beta chains across the 666 repertoires, and about 10 million of those chains were shared by two or more donors. To remove PCR and sequencing errors, raw reads were error-corrected and collapsed into unique sequences using a nearest-neighbor algorithm that merged closely related sequences. Alignment of CDR3 sequences to IMGT reference sequences was used to assign V, D and J gene segments. Each retained sequence needed at least a six-nucleotide match to both a V gene segment and a J gene segment. A rearrangement was called productive if the CDR3 had no stop codons and remained in frame with V and J, and every other rearrangement was called non-productive. Following IMGT convention, CDR3 was defined as the stretch from the second conserved V-encoded cysteine up to the conserved J-encoded phenylalanine. The earlier analysis of roughly 590 of the donors excluded any sequence lacking an unambiguous match to a single V gene segment. In an earlier analysis of approximately 610 of the donors, V segments were called functional above 56.7% productive rearrangements and were called segregating when the between-donor standard deviation exceeded 5%. A statistical classification framework was built for diagnosing cytomegalovirus status from the catalog of TCR beta chain sequences. In a later analysis, V and J genes were assigned by comparing TCR nucleotide sequences against IMGT/GENE-DB human TR gene sequences. In a later analysis, CDR3 sequences and most-parsimonious VDJ recombination scenarios were assigned using the TCRdist pipeline. In a later analysis, each TCR beta chain was defined by its CDR3 amino acid sequence together with its V-gene family, and reads lacking a unique V-gene family were excluded. As a way to deal with suspected cross-contamination and a sequencing artifact, a later analysis dropped approximately 570 nucleotide sequences that were highly shared and had low generation probability. In a later analysis, a clonal expansion index was calculated for each public chain from normalized within-repertoire ranks of inferred template counts. A later analysis computed generation probabilities with a VDJ recombination model fitted to out-of-frame rearrangements, and checked the results against IGoR. In a later analysis, TCR-TCR, TCR-HLA and TCR-CMV co-occurrence was scored with hypergeometric tests, and a repertoire-size bias correction was applied to TCR pairs. False discovery rates were estimated in a later analysis by permuting HLA or CMV assignments 20 times. A later analysis grouped co-occurring TCRs with DBSCAN, adding TCRdist sequence similarity when clustering within HLA-allele-positive subsets. Repertoires with fewer than 30,000 or more than 120,000 public chains were left out of co-occurrence clustering, as were five repertoires with anomalous nucleotide sharing. TCRdb retrieved this table from immuneACCESS and kept in-frame rearrangements only. Not all clones are present; in checked studies, unresolved V genes account for under half, and no reason is known for the remainder. V, J and clone size are those of that table, while D and trimming were read from the DNA. In all, the sample holds roughly 190,000 clones, and roughly 73% of those were seen once. The ten most abundant clones make up approximately 2% of the sample.

The CDR3 sequence holds 12 residues, the cysteine and phenylalanine included. Only the CDR3 region is kept as DNA, spanning 36 bases read in frame from base 1. Unmatched junction bases come to 0, with V trimmed by 11 bases and J by 4 bases. The germline V gene gives CDR1 as SNHLY and CDR2 as FYNNEI. Worth noting for this clone: Its binding antigen is unknown. No base qualities exist here, and no much larger clone lies one base off it.

What the authors observed across the whole study: The presence/absence analyses assumed that sequencing depth was roughly uniform across donors, and that assumption may not be true. A later analysis found that HLA-associated TCR beta chains were more clonally expanded and had lower generation probabilities than equally common non-associated chains. Correlated functional status among segregating V segments might reflect linkage disequilibrium, but an unknown experimental factor could not be ruled out. Specific HLA alleles were associated with over 15,000 TCR beta sequences at a false discovery rate of 0.05 in a later analysis. Strong co-occurrence of HLA alleles, especially DR and DQ, made assigning TCR associations to individual alleles difficult. Because the 87-base-pair reads could not distinguish some IMGT-functional V segments, including TRBV6-2 and TRBV6-3, those segments were excluded. The cohort was sequenced for TCR beta chains only, and without alpha or paired-chain data the features that could be detected were limited. The authors suggested that the approach could potentially be generalized to other disease states and immunological phenotypes. For the cohort, immune exposure information was limited to CMV serostatus. Across donors, most TCR sequences were observed very rarely, whereas some public TCRs were present in many individuals. Because some donors lacked HLA typing at each locus, the association tests relied only on the typed subset. In a later analysis, the rate of TCR association differed among HLA loci, with DRB1 alleles having the most associated TCRs and HLA-C alleles having the fewest. A further reported finding was that TCR beta sequences accurately predicted the HLA-A and HLA-B alleles for most subjects in the first cohort. Most CMV-associated TCR beta chains appeared to be HLA-restricted in a later analysis, and the HLA associations seemed to be driven largely by CMV exposure. The classifier was reported to diagnose cytomegalovirus status with high specificity and sensitivity in both the original cohort and the validation cohort. In an earlier analysis of around 600 of the donors, most TCR beta V segments were observed in productive rearrangements about 87% or about 30% of the time, broadly matching IMGT annotations. According to a later genetic analysis, donors in an Asian-associated ancestry cluster had fewer N-insertions in productive TCRs than the roughly 700-donor mean. Because counts were too low, around 18 rarely observed V segments, including chromosome 9 orphons, were left out of the earlier analysis of a few hundred of the donors. In vitro tests confirmed that a few of the cytomegalovirus-associated TCR beta chains recognize cytomegalovirus antigens. According to a later analysis, parvovirus B19, influenza, CMV and Epstein-Barr virus appeared linked to several top co-occurrence clusters. The study gave a list of 150 to 200 TCR beta chains associated with cytomegalovirus. In a later genetic analysis, a missense DCLRE1C variant was associated with V-gene and J-gene trimming of TCR beta chains, and the association was replicated in an independent cohort. A group of highly shared sequence variants was considered likely to be a technical artifact of the sequencing pipeline.

In total, fewer than 750 healthy bone marrow donors made up the cohort. All cohort members were sampled while nominally healthy, although unrecorded immune exposures were likely present. The donor tested CMV seropositive and was one of the 289 seropositive cohort members. Every donor gave a peripheral blood sample, and the peripheral blood mononuclear cells from that sample were used for TCR beta sequencing. Genomic DNA was extracted from the blood cell samples with the Qiagen DNeasy Blood Extraction Kit. The chain links TRBV2 with TRBJ2-7; TRBD2 aligns with 15 central bases. The sample was PBMCs. The sequence was obtained from a woman younger than 45 in good health and CMV-seropositive. The bases are TGTGCCGGGACTAGCGGGGGGTACGAGCAGTACTTC. The encoded protein is CAGTSGGYEQYF.